A selection of T cell receptor beta chains follows, all from one sample in a study of cytomegalovirus exposure and HLA in healthy donors. This table comes from immunoSEQ multiplex PCR, and its TCRdb copy is limited to in-frame clones, with some not included. The sample data list some 70,000 clones. Sequenced input: PBMCs. The receptors stem from a boy younger than 18 in good health and CMV-seronegative. Each CDR3 is given with its conserved first and last residue.

TRBJ1-5	TRBV2	CASKPNTLSNQPQHF
TRBJ2-3	TRBV7-8	CASSQVGSGLREIDTQYF
TRBJ2-5	TRBV19	CASGDRGIAETQYF
TRBJ2-1	TRBV27	CASSSPTWKSGREANEQFF
TRBJ1-1	TRBV15	CATSRYTEAFF
TRBJ1-1	TRBV6-5	CASGEGLKAFF
TRBJ2-7	TRBV4-1	CASSQAPGTYEQYF
TRBJ1-1	TRBV9	CASSAGQEPWVAFF
TRBJ2-6	TRBV18	CASSPTGGGRTNVLTF
TRBJ1-2	TRBV6-5	CASSRGGGKGYGYTF
TRBJ2-1	TRBV6-1	CASIWGGNEQFF
TRBJ1-2	TRBV6-1	CASKAGEGYGYTF
TRBJ2-3	TRBV10-3	CAISRTGGTDTQYF
TRBJ1-2	TRBV6-5	CASSYEGGLIYGYTF
TRBJ1-2	TRBV7-8	CASSPLDRGYGYTF
TRBJ2-7	TRBV6-1	CASTKSDRVYEQYF
TRBJ1-1	TRBV4-1	CASSLHQGQPNTEAFF
TRBJ1-1	TRBV19	CASSKDRGNTEAFF
TRBJ1-2	TRBV5-4	CASSQQGVYGYTF
TRBJ2-1	TRBV19	CASSQGPYNEQFF
TRBJ2-7	TRBV14	CASSQPGTGRPHEQYF
TRBJ2-7	TRBV15	CATSKRDGQTKQYF
TRBJ2-7	TRBV30	CASSGGVSYEQYF
TRBJ2-7	TRBV5-4	CASSPEVGTGVDEQYF
TRBJ1-2	TRBV7-2	CASSLQKNYGYTF
TRBJ2-5	TRBV15	CATSRDLVGATQYF
TRBJ2-2	TRBV9	CASSQRRDRVFTGELFF
TRBJ1-5	TRBV19	CASSIEGGHSINQPQHF
TRBJ1-1	TRBV25-1	CASSVAGGSGTEAFF
TRBJ2-3	TRBV13	CASSTRTGPDTQYF
TRBJ2-2	TRBV6-1	CASTPSAGSTGELFF
TRBJ2-1	TRBV9	CASSVTTTNNEQFF
TRBJ2-7	TRBV7-6	CASSSVPGLADHEQYF
TRBJ1-1	TRBV5-1	CASSWDRNTEAFF
TRBJ1-1	TRBV7-3	CASSLGGTGNTEAFF
TRBJ1-5	TRBV9	CASSPRGAGDQPQHF
TRBJ1-1	TRBV29-1	CSDTRDSFNTEDFF
TRBJ2-1	TRBV7-6	CASSPWREVVNEQFF
TRBJ1-1	TRBV7-3	CASSIKGGGTEAFF
TRBJ2-1	TRBV5-6	CASSPGPGSYNEQFF
TRBJ2-1	TRBV11-3	CASSLRDNEQFF
TRBJ2-5	TRBV6-5	CASSRTGQATETQYF
TRBJ1-4	TRBV9	CASSPRGLGEKLFF